Below are 10 T cell receptor beta chains sequenced from a single sample in a study of blood T cell repertoires in COVID-19. Sequencing used immunoSEQ multiplex PCR; TCRdb keeps in-frame clones, though not all of them. Of about 170,000 clones in the sample, 80% to 85% were seen once. The specimen sequenced was peripheral blood. The origin of the receptors is a man in his 70s with active or convalescent COVID-19.

The rearrangement uses TRBV2 and TRBJ1-2, with 7 bases matching TRBD1. The V gene's germline CDR1 is SNHLY and CDR2 FYNNEI. The CDR3 covers 15 residues. V shed 6 bases and J 6 bases; nucleotides not matched to a gene: 13. The CDR3 bases are TGTGCCAGCAGAGACCCTATCAGACAGGGTAATGGCTACACCTTC. Translating it yields CASRDPIRQGNGYTF.

In this sample, this clone turned up a few times. The chain has TRBV19 and TRBJ1-5, with 7 bases matching TRBD1. Germline V gene data show CDR1 as LNHDA and CDR2 as SQIVND (reference sequence). This CDR3 contains 16 residues. V lost 3 bases, J lost 2 bases, and 7 bases stayed unmatched. The CDR3 region is CASSIKGARGNQPQHF. For the CDR3, the DNA is TGTGCCAGTAGTATTAAGGGGGCACGGGGCAATCAGCCCCAGCATTTT.

V gene TRBV18 combines with J gene TRBJ1-1; D is unclear. V lost 6 bases to trimming and J lost 6 bases, with 14 bases between them. Germline loops: CDR1 KGHSH, CDR2 LQKENI. This CDR3 spans 13 amino acids. CDR3 nucleotides: TGTGCCAGCTCCCCAACGGTCCGGTCTGAAGCTTTCTTT. Protein product: CASSPTVRSEAFF. Full variable domain (rest looked up from reference TRBV18 and TRBJ1-1): NAGVMQNPRHLVRRRGQEARLRCSPMKGHSHVYWYRQLPEEGLKFMVYLQKENIIDESGMPKERFSAEFPKEGPSILRIQQVVRGDSAAYFCASSPTVRSEAFFGQGTRLTVV.

Here the CDR3 DNA reads TGTGCCAGCAGTTACGACAGGGCAAGCTATGGCTACACCTTC. As protein: CASSYDRASYGYTF. The V and J genes are TRBV6-2 or TRBV6-3 and TRBJ1-2; 7 nucleotides match TRBD1. Looked up from germline, CDR1 is MNHEY and CDR2 is SVGEGT. V shed 2 bases and J 4 bases; nucleotides not matched to a gene: 4. The CDR3 totals 14 residues.

DNA for the CDR3: TGTGCCAGCATTACCGGGACATACTACAATGAGCAGTTCTTC. Its protein product is CASITGTYYNEQFF. The rearrangement links TRBV6-5 to TRBJ2-1; tentatively, D is TRBD1 (6 bases). CDR1 MNHEY and CDR2 SVGAGI come from the germline V gene. There are 14 residues in the CDR3. The V gene lost 7 bases and the J gene lost 3 bases, with 13 bases spanning the gap.

This clone has a single count. V and J are TRBV7-9 and TRBJ2-5; D is uncertain. V was shortened by 4 bases and J by 2 bases, with 11 bases between the two germline ends. This CDR3 spans 14 amino acids. The germline V gene has CDR1 SEHNR and CDR2 FQNEAQ (reference sequence). CDR3 DNA: TGTGCCAGCAGCTCCCGGGTCCTTCAAGAGACCCAGTACTTC. This gives the protein CASSSRVLQETQYF.

The chain joins TRBV7-8 to TRBJ2-7, with a possible D match to TRBD2 (6 bases). Germline CDR1 reads SGHVS; CDR2 reads FQNEAQ. The CDR3 length is 16 residues. V was pared by 0 bases and J by 2 bases, with 14 bases between. CDR3 DNA sequence: TGTGCCAGCAGCTTAGCAGTCGGGACTGGGCCCTACGAGCAGTACTTC. This sequence encodes CASSLAVGTGPYEQYF. Full variable domain (outside the CDR3, taken from reference TRBV7-8 and TRBJ2-7): GAGVSQSPRYKVAKRGQDVALRCDPISGHVSLFWYQQALGQGPEFLTYFQNEAQLDKSGLPSDRFFAERPEGSVSTLKIQRTQQEDSAVYLCASSLAVGTGPYEQYFGPGTRLTVT.

This clone was seen once. The chain combines TRBV5-6 with TRBJ2-3; D unclear. Germline values: CDR1 SGHDT, CDR2 YYEEEE. This CDR3 spans 13 amino acids. Trimming took 1 base from V and 0 from J, leaving 3 bases between them. The CDR3 sequence is CASSLRSTDTQYF. In nucleotides, the CDR3 is TGTGCCAGCAGCTTGCGGAGCACAGATACGCAGTATTTT.

This chain connects TRBV2 to TRBJ2-1; 11 nucleotides align to TRBD2. V gave up 6 bases and J gave up 4 bases; unmatched junction bases: 5. The CDR3 length is 15 residues. The V gene's germline CDR1 is SNHLY and CDR2 FYNNEI. The chain's CDR3 is CASRPGLADYNEQFF. As DNA, the CDR3 is TGTGCCAGCAGGCCGGGACTAGCGGATTACAATGAGCAGTTCTTC.

This clone has a single count. V is TRBV11-2 and J is TRBJ2-5, with 12 bases that match TRBD1. Germline V gene sequence: CDR1 SGHAT, CDR2 FQNNGV. The CDR3 is 15 amino acids. Germline trimming cut 5 bases from V and 4 bases from J; bases unmatched to any gene: 5. CDR3 nucleotide sequence: TGTGCCAGCAGCCAGGGACAGGGGGCGTCAGAGACCCAGTACTTC. Residues: CASSQGQGASETQYF.